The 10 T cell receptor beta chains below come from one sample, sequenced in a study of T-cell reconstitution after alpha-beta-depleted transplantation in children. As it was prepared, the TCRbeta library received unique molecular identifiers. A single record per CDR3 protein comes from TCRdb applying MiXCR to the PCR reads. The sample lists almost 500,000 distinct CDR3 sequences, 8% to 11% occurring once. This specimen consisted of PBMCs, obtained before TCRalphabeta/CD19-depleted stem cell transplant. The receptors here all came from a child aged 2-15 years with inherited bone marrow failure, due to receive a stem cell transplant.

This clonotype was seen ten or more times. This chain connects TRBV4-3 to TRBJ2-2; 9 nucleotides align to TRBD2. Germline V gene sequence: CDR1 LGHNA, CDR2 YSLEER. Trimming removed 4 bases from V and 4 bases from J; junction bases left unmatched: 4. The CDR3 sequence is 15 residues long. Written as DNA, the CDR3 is TGCGCCAGCAGCCCCGGCGGGGGGGCCACCGGGGAGCTGTTTTTT. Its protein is CASSPGGGATGELFF.

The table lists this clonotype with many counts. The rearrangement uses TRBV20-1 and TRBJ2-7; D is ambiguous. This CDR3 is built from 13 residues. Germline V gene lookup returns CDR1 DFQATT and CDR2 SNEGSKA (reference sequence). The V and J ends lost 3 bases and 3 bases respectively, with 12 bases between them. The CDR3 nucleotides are TGCAGTGCTAGTGGGCAAAGAGGCTACGAGCAGTACTTC. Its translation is CSASGQRGYEQYF.

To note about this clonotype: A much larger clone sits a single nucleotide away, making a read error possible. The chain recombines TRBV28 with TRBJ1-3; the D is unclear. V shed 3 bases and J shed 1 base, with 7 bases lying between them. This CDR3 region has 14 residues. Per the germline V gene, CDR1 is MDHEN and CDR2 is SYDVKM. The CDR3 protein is CASSFGRSGNTIYF. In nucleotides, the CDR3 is TGTGCCAGCAGTTTTGGGAGGTCTGGAAACACCATATATTTT. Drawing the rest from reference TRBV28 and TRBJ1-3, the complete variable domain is DVKVTQSSRYLVKRTGEKVFLECVQDMDHENMFWYRQDPGLGLRLIYFSYDVKMKEKGDIPEGYSVSREKKERFSLILESASTNQTSMYLCASSFGRSGNTIYFGEGSWLTVV.

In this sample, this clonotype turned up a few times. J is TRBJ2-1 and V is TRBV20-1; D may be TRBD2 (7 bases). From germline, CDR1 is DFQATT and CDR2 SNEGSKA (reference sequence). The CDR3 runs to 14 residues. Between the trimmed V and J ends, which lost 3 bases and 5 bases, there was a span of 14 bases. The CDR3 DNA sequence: TGCAGTGCTAGTGGCCGGGGGGCGCACAATGAGCAGTTCTTC. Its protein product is CSASGRGAHNEQFF.

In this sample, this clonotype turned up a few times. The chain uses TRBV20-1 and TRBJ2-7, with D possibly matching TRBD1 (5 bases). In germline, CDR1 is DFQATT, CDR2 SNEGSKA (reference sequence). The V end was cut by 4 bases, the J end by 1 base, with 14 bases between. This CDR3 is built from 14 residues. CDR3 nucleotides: TGCAGTGCTACGTACGTTAGGGGATCCTACGAGCAGTACTTC. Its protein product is CSATYVRGSYEQYF.

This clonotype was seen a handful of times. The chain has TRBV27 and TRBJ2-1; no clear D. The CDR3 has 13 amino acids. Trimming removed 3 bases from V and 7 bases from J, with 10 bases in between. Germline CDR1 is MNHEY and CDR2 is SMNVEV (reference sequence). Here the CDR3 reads CASSFTGWNEQFF. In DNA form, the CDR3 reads TGTGCCAGCAGTTTCACGGGTTGGAATGAGCAGTTCTTC.

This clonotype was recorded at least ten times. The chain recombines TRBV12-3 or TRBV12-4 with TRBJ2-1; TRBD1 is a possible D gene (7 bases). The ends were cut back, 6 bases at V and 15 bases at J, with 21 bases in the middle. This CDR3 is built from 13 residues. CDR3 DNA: TGTGCCAGCAGCAAACCAGGGCCAGGGGGGAGGTTCTTC. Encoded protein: CASSKPGPGGRFF.

CDR3 region: CASSTLSGRAAYEQYF. The DNA for the CDR3 is TGTGCCAGCAGCACACTTAGCGGGAGGGCCGCCTACGAGCAGTACTTC. V is TRBV7-2 and J is TRBJ2-7; TRBD2 matches 11 bases. Germline CDR1 SGHTA, CDR2 FQGNSA. After removal of 5 bases from V and 2 bases from J, the junction contained 8 bases not matched to a gene. The CDR3 has 16 amino acids.

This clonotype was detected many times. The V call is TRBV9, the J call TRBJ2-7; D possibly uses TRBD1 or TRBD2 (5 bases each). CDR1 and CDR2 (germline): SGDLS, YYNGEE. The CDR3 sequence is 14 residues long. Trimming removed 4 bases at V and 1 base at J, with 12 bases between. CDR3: CASSPRDLSYEQYF. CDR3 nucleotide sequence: TGTGCCAGCAGCCCAAGGGACCTTTCCTACGAGCAGTACTTC. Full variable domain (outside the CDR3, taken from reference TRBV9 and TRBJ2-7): DSGVTQTPKHLITATGQRVTLRCSPRSGDLSVYWYQQSLDQGLQFLIQYYNGEERAKGNILERFSAQQFPDLHSELNLSSLELGDSALYFCASSPRDLSYEQYFGPGTRLTVT.

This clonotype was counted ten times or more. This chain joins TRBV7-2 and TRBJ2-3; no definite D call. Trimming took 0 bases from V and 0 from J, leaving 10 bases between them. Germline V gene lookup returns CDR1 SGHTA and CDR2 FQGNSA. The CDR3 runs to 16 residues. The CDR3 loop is CASSLALVASTDTQYF. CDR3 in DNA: TGTGCCAGCAGCTTAGCGTTGGTAGCTAGCACAGATACGCAGTATTTT.